Given below is one T cell receptor beta chain in context. The antigen is not known. This record comes from a study of T cell clonotyping in hematopoietic cell transplantation. TCRdb keeps only in-frame clones here, not all; method: immunoSEQ multiplex PCR. This sample yields fewer than 9,500 clones, of which approximately 93% are seen a single time; around 5.4% belongs to the top ten. Notes on the study in general: After transplant, recipient diversity fell while pathologically expanded clonotypes grew through day 180.

CDR3 length: 13 amino acids. CDR1 is MNHEY and CDR2 is SVGAGI in the germline V gene. The germline V and J ends were trimmed by 6 bases and 8 bases, with 16 bases remaining between them. The source of this sequence is a male patient in his fifties or sixties who had an allogeneic stem cell transplant from a related donor, so T cells may come from the graft donor. Some clones in this sample may be carry-over from other donors' samples. The sample in question was PBMCs, obtained 100 days after allogeneic stem cell transplant. This chain connects TRBV6-5 to TRBJ1-2; the D gene is possibly TRBD1 (6 bases). CDR3 region: CASRGGGALGYTF. The CDR3 DNA reads TGTGCCAGCAGAGGGGGAGGGGCTTTGGGCTACACCTTC.